Listed below are T cell receptor beta chains from one sample, sequenced in a study of blood T cell repertoires in COVID-19. Only in-frame clones appear in the TCRdb table, and some are missing; sequencing was by immunoSEQ multiplex PCR. The data contain roughly 60,000 clones, over 80% of them singletons. Material for sequencing was peripheral blood. These receptors all come from a man under 40 with COVID-19, enrolled during active disease. Each CDR3 is given with its conserved first and last residue. The order of the fields is CDR3 protein, CDR3 DNA, D gene, J gene, V gene, clone size. D genes are given only for firm matches. Size is omitted from some rows. Given values are once, few, many or a class for expanded clones.

CDR3: CASSLREMHNEQFF
DNA: TGTGCCAGCAGTTTGCGGGAGATGCACAATGAGCAGTTCTTC
D: TRBD2
J: TRBJ2-1
V: TRBV28
size: -

CDR3: CASSLDKNTEAFF
DNA: TGTGCCAGCAGCCTCGACAAGAACACTGAAGCTTTCTTT
D: -
J: TRBJ1-1
V: TRBV7-8
size: -

CDR3: CASSLDASGRTDTQYF
DNA: TGCGCCAGCAGCTTGGACGCTAGCGGGAGAACAGATACGCAGTATTTT
D: TRBD2
J: TRBJ2-3
V: TRBV5-1
size: -

CDR3: CASSPDRKNTIYF
DNA: TGTGCCAGCTCACCGGACAGGAAAAACACCATATATTTT
D: TRBD1
J: TRBJ1-3
V: TRBV18
size: -

CDR3: CASTRGRPYEQYF
DNA: TGTGCCAGCACGCGGGGCCGTCCCTACGAGCAGTACTTC
D: -
J: TRBJ2-7
V: TRBV28
size: -

CDR3: CATVGSPGELFF
DNA: TGTGCCACGGTCGGGTCTCCCGGGGAGCTGTTTTTT
D: -
J: TRBJ2-2
V: TRBV2
size: -

CDR3: CASSLAGWTEAFF
DNA: TGTGCTAGCAGCTTAGCCGGATGGACAGAAGCTTTCTTT
D: -
J: TRBJ1-1
V: TRBV7-7
size: once

CDR3: CSARLDYEQYF
DNA: TGCAGTGCTCGTCTAGACTACGAGCAGTACTTC
D: -
J: TRBJ2-7
V: TRBV20-1
size: -

CDR3: CATSDQTSGSSEQYF
DNA: TGTGCCACCAGTGACCAGACTAGCGGGAGTAGCGAGCAGTACTTC
D: TRBD2
J: TRBJ2-7
V: TRBV24-1
size: -

CDR3: CASRGAGGYDEQYF
DNA: TGCGCCAGTAGGGGAGCGGGAGGATACGACGAGCAGTACTTC
D: TRBD2
J: TRBJ2-7
V: TRBV5-1
size: -

CDR3: CATSDPSASGSYEQYF
DNA: TGTGCCACCAGTGACCCGTCGGCTAGCGGGAGCTACGAGCAGTACTTC
D: TRBD2
J: TRBJ2-7
V: TRBV24-1
size: few

CDR3: CASSQTGWGEAFF
DNA: TGTGCCAGCAGCCAGACAGGGTGGGGTGAAGCTTTCTTT
D: TRBD1
J: TRBJ1-1
V: TRBV9
size: once

CDR3: CASKREAGEAFF
DNA: TGTGCCAGTAAACGGGAGGCCGGTGAAGCTTTCTTT
D: -
J: TRBJ1-1
V: TRBV19
size: once

CDR3: CASSTIQGKNEKLFF
DNA: TGTGCCAGCAGCACAATACAGGGAAAGAATGAAAAACTGTTTTTT
D: -
J: TRBJ1-4
V: TRBV6-5
size: -

CDR3: CASSVLAGGPTDTQYF
DNA: TGTGCCAGCAGCGTATTAGCGGGCGGACCCACAGATACGCAGTATTTT
D: TRBD2
J: TRBJ2-3
V: TRBV9
size: -

CDR3: CASSLDITDTQYF
DNA: TGTGCCAGCAGCTTGGACATCACAGATACGCAGTATTTT
D: -
J: TRBJ2-3
V: TRBV5-4
size: -

CDR3: CACAWDRTIQYF
DNA: TGTGCCTGTGCATGGGACAGGACCATTCAGTACTTC
D: TRBD1
J: TRBJ2-4
V: TRBV30
size: -

CDR3: CASSSDGASNYGYTF
DNA: TGTGCCAGCAGCTCCGATGGGGCGTCTAACTATGGCTACACCTTC
D: -
J: TRBJ1-2
V: TRBV5-6
size: -

CDR3: CASSPFMTQAGEQYF
DNA: TGTGCCAGCAGCCCGTTCATGACCCAGGCGGGAGAGCAGTACTTC
D: -
J: TRBJ2-7
V: TRBV7-2
size: -

CDR3: CSARLTAGGTF
DNA: TGCAGTGCTAGATTGACGGCCGGGGGCACCTTC
D: -
J: TRBJ1-2
V: TRBV20-1
size: -

CDR3: CASSPGRDRVNSPLHF
DNA: TGTGCCAGCTCACCCGGCCGGGACAGGGTTAATTCACCCCTCCACTTT
D: TRBD1
J: TRBJ1-6
V: TRBV18
size: -

CDR3: CASTTSGSGSYEQYF
DNA: TGTGCCAGTACTACTAGCGGGAGTGGGTCCTACGAGCAGTACTTC
D: TRBD2
J: TRBJ2-7
V: TRBV19
size: few

CDR3: CASSLWTGVNTGELFF
DNA: TGTGCCAGCAGCTTGTGGACAGGGGTGAACACCGGGGAGCTGTTTTTT
D: TRBD1
J: TRBJ2-2
V: TRBV5-4
size: -

CDR3: CAWSVGASYNEQFF
DNA: TGTGCCTGGAGTGTAGGGGCCAGCTACAATGAGCAGTTCTTC
D: -
J: TRBJ2-1
V: TRBV30
size: -

CDR3: CASSYSISTGVGGAFF
DNA: TGTGCCAGCAGTTACTCGATATCGACAGGAGTAGGGGGAGCTTTCTTT
D: -
J: TRBJ1-1
V: TRBV6-5
size: -

CDR3: CARPKAGANEQFF
DNA: TGTGCCAGGCCGAAAGCGGGAGCTAATGAGCAGTTCTTC
D: TRBD2
J: TRBJ2-1
V: TRBV5-3
size: -

CDR3: CATWTVDQPQHF
DNA: TGCGCCACCTGGACAGTAGATCAGCCCCAGCATTTT
D: -
J: TRBJ1-5
V: TRBV10-1
size: -

CDR3: CASPDQQGGEQFF
DNA: TGTGCCAGCCCAGACCAACAGGGGGGGGAGCAGTTCTTC
D: -
J: TRBJ2-1
V: TRBV18
size: once

CDR3: CASSMGEDGSYEQYF
DNA: TGTGCCAGTAGTATGGGGGAGGACGGTTCCTACGAGCAGTACTTC
D: -
J: TRBJ2-7
V: TRBV19
size: -

CDR3: CAWNPFGASNGYTF
DNA: TGTGCCTGGAATCCTTTTGGGGCAAGTAACGGCTACACCTTC
D: -
J: TRBJ1-2
V: TRBV30
size: -

CDR3: CAISDRSQTGNEQFF
DNA: TGTGCCATCAGTGATAGATCGCAGACAGGCAATGAGCAGTTCTTC
D: -
J: TRBJ2-1
V: TRBV10-3
size: -

CDR3: CASSLPHNGEKLFF
DNA: TGTGCCAGCAGTTTACCGCATAACGGTGAAAAACTGTTTTTT
D: -
J: TRBJ1-4
V: TRBV28
size: -

CDR3: CASSVAVGAQNTEAFF
DNA: TGTGCCAGCAGCGTAGCCGTCGGAGCCCAGAACACTGAAGCTTTCTTT
D: -
J: TRBJ1-1
V: TRBV9
size: -

CDR3: CASSWDSYQETQYF
DNA: TGTGCCAGCAGTTGGGACAGTTACCAAGAGACCCAGTACTTC
D: TRBD1
J: TRBJ2-5
V: TRBV27
size: once

CDR3: CATSDLGAGSNTDTQYF
DNA: TGTGCCACCAGTGACCTGGGAGCGGGATCTAATACAGATACGCAGTATTTT
D: TRBD2
J: TRBJ2-3
V: TRBV24-1
size: -

CDR3: CANLLLGVSGLNEKLFF
DNA: TGTGCCAACTTACTTCTAGGGGTATCAGGGCTTAATGAAAAACTGTTTTTT
D: -
J: TRBJ1-4
V: TRBV14
size: -

CDR3: CASSTGTGGWTEAFF
DNA: TGTGCCAGCTCAACCGGGACAGGGGGTTGGACTGAAGCTTTCTTT
D: TRBD1
J: TRBJ1-1
V: TRBV18
size: -

CDR3: CASSLITFGKPSTDTQYF
DNA: TGTGCCAGCAGTTTAATCACTTTCGGGAAGCCTAGCACAGATACGCAGTATTTT
D: -
J: TRBJ2-3
V: TRBV28
size: -

CDR3: CASSRGLAGPTVSYEQYF
DNA: TGTGCCAGCAGCCGGGGACTAGCGGGACCCACTGTCTCCTACGAGCAGTACTTC
D: TRBD2
J: TRBJ2-7
V: TRBV9
size: -

CDR3: CASVSLAGATNEQFF
DNA: TGTGCCAGCGTCTCCTTAGCGGGAGCTACCAATGAGCAGTTCTTC
D: TRBD2
J: TRBJ2-1
V: TRBV27
size: -

CDR3: CASSLGRDPTYEQYF
DNA: TGTGCCAGCAGCTTAGGGCGGGACCCTACCTACGAGCAGTACTTC
D: -
J: TRBJ2-7
V: TRBV7-2
size: -

CDR3: CAWSEGAQETQYF
DNA: TGTGCCTGGAGTGAGGGGGCCCAAGAGACCCAGTACTTC
D: TRBD1
J: TRBJ2-5
V: TRBV30
size: -

CDR3: CASSPSRGLNTEAFF
DNA: TGTGCCAGCAGCCCATCGCGGGGTTTGAACACTGAAGCTTTCTTT
D: -
J: TRBJ1-1
V: TRBV6-5
size: -

CDR3: CASSSGLLNTDTQYF
DNA: TGTGCCAGCAGCTCGGGACTTCTAAACACAGATACGCAGTATTTT
D: -
J: TRBJ2-3
V: TRBV11-3
size: -

CDR3: CASSLELNYGYTF
DNA: TGTGCCAGCAGCTTGGAGTTGAACTATGGCTACACCTTC
D: -
J: TRBJ1-2
V: TRBV11-2
size: -

CDR3: CASSYRGNYEQYF
DNA: TGTGCCAGTAGCTACAGGGGAAACTACGAGCAGTACTTC
D: TRBD1
J: TRBJ2-7
V: TRBV19
size: -

CDR3: CASATRHHQETQYF
DNA: TGTGCCAGCGCGACGCGACACCATCAAGAGACCCAGTACTTC
D: -
J: TRBJ2-5
V: TRBV3-1/TRBV3-2
size: -

CDR3: CAISESGATYEQYF
DNA: TGTGCCATCAGTGAGTCGGGGGCTACCTACGAGCAGTACTTC
D: -
J: TRBJ2-7
V: TRBV10-3
size: -

CDR3: CASSLQKLLAVYEQYF
DNA: TGTGCCAGCAGTTTGCAGAAATTACTAGCGGTCTACGAGCAGTACTTC
D: TRBD2
J: TRBJ2-7
V: TRBV28
size: -

CDR3: CASSLGAGNHNEQFF
DNA: TGTGCCAGCAGCTTAGGGGCAGGGAACCACAATGAGCAGTTCTTC
D: -
J: TRBJ2-1
V: TRBV7-2
size: -

CDR3: CSAIDIRGRYYGYTF
DNA: TGCAGTGCTATTGACATCAGGGGCCGATATTATGGCTACACCTTC
D: -
J: TRBJ1-2
V: TRBV20-1
size: -

CDR3: CASSDWAGGSYEQFF
DNA: TGTGCCAGCAGTGATTGGGCAGGGGGAAGTTATGAGCAGTTCTTC
D: TRBD1
J: TRBJ2-1
V: TRBV25-1
size: -

CDR3: CASSSGLADTDTQYF
DNA: TGCGCCAGCAGCTCGGGCCTAGCGGACACAGATACGCAGTATTTT
D: TRBD2
J: TRBJ2-3
V: TRBV5-1
size: once

CDR3: CASSQDLAGGTDTQYF
DNA: TGTGCCAGCAGCCAAGATTTAGCGGGAGGCACAGATACGCAGTATTTT
D: TRBD2
J: TRBJ2-3
V: TRBV4-2
size: -